This TCR beta chain was recovered during a study of blood T cell repertoires in COVID-19. The germline V gene encodes CDR1 LNHDA and CDR2 SQIVND (reference sequence). Trimming removed 6 bases from V and 1 base from J, with 12 bases in between. This CDR3 comprises 14 residues. This clone appeared a single time. Produced via immunoSEQ multiplex PCR; TCRdb's table is partial and in-frame only. The sample lists 55,000 to 70,000 clones; about 74% were seen once. The origin of this receptor is a human donor in a cohort sampled during active COVID-19. This chain joins TRBV19 and TRBJ2-5, with D hard to call. The sequencing input was peripheral blood. The CDR3 DNA sequence: TGTGCCAGTAGGAGCACTATGTCCCAAGAGACCCAGTACTTC. This codes for CASRSTMSQETQYF. The variable domain in full, with the rest retrieved from reference TRBV19 and TRBJ2-5, is DGGITQSPKYLFRKEGQNVTLSCEQNLNHDAMYWYRQDPGQGLRLIYYSQIVNDFQKGDIAEGYSVSREKKESFPLTVTSAQKNPTAFYLCASRSTMSQETQYFGPGTRLLVL.